This is a list of T cell receptor beta chains from one sample in a study of blood T cells in healthy people across ages. TCRdb reanalysed the 5' RACE reads using MiXCR and keeps one entry per CDR3 protein. Among more than 650,000 distinct CDR3 sequences, more than 25% were seen once, and the ten largest hold about 3%. This sample was shared with a second study, whose subject was T cells of mothers and their children.

Sequenced input: blood. The source is a boy younger than 18 in good health. Both conserved end residues are part of each CDR3. A D gene is named only where the DNA matches it firmly. Some rows have no size entry. The others give once, few or many, or a class for an expanded clone.

15 | - | TRBJ2-1 | few | TRBV5-1 | TGCGCCAGCAGCCAAGGTGGGGGGCCCTACAATGAGCAGTTCTTC | CASSQGGGPYNEQFF
15 | TRBD1 | TRBJ1-5 | many | TRBV9 | TGTGCCAGCAGCGTAGAGGGGACAGTCAATCAGCCCCAGCATTTT | CASSVEGTVNQPQHF
13 | - | TRBJ1-2 | few | TRBV3-1 | TGTGCCAGCAGCCGCCCGGGTTACTATGGCTACACCTTC | CASSRPGYYGYTF
14 | - | TRBJ2-5 | once | TRBV5-1 | TGCGCCAGCAGCTTGGGACGGCTTCAAGGGACCCAGTACTTC | CASSLGRLQGTQYF
14 | - | TRBJ2-7 | few | TRBV6-2/TRBV6-3 | TGTGCCAGCAACTCGAAGGCAGGGGCAGGGGAGCAGTACTTC | CASNSKAGAGEQYF
12 | TRBD1 | TRBJ2-7 | few | TRBV11-2 | TGTGCCAGCAGCTTAGTCGCAGGGGGGCAGTACTTC | CASSLVAGGQYF
13 | - | TRBJ1-3 | few | TRBV6-2/TRBV6-3 | TGTGCCAGCAGTTATCTACAGGGAAACACCATATATTTT | CASSYLQGNTIYF
17 | TRBD2 | TRBJ2-3 | few | TRBV4-2 | TGTGCCAGCAGCCAAGAATGGGGCGGGGGGTTCACAGATACGCAGTATTTT | CASSQEWGGGFTDTQYF
14 | TRBD1 | TRBJ2-3 | - | TRBV10-3 | TGTGCCATCAGGGACAGGGAGGTTTTCGTTACGCAGTATTTT | CAIRDREVFVTQYF
14 | - | TRBJ2-3 | few | TRBV6-6 | TGTGCCAGCAGTTACACCCTTGGCACAGATACGCAGTATTTT | CASSYTLGTDTQYF
18 | TRBD1 | TRBJ2-6 | - | TRBV2 | TGTGCCACCGATCTAGGACAGGGATCCTACTCTGGGGCCAACGTCCTGACTTTC | CATDLGQGSYSGANVLTF
11 | - | TRBJ1-4 | few | TRBV20-1 | TGCAGTGCTCCCTTGATAGAAAAACTGTTTTTT | CSAPLIEKLFF
16 | - | TRBJ2-3 | - | TRBV7-9 | TGTGCCAGCAGCCTCGGCCCGGGGAGCGCCACAGATACGCAGTATTTT | CASSLGPGSATDTQYF
14 | - | TRBJ1-1 | - | TRBV9 | TGTGCCAGCAGCGTGGACGCGGCGAACACTGAAGCTTTCTTT | CASSVDAANTEAFF
12 | - | TRBJ1-2 | - | TRBV5-5 | TGTGCCAGCAGCTTACCTCTCTATGGCTACACCTTC | CASSLPLYGYTF
13 | TRBD2 | TRBJ2-5 | few | TRBV6-5 | TGTGCCAGCAGCACGGGGGGGCCGGAGACCCAGTACTTC | CASSTGGPETQYF
14 | - | TRBJ2-5 | many | TRBV27 | TGTGCCAGCAGTTTTGCGGGGGCACAAGAGACCCAGTACTTC | CASSFAGAQETQYF
11 | - | TRBJ2-7 | - | TRBV6-6 | TGTGCCAGCACCTACGGAGGGGAGCAGTACTTC | CASTYGGEQYF
14 | - | TRBJ1-2 | - | TRBV20-1 | TGCAGTGCTAGAGTCCAGGCAGCTAACTATGGCTACGCCTTC | CSARVQAANYGYAF
13 | - | TRBJ2-1 | few | TRBV2 | TGTGCCAGCAGGGACCCCGGTCGAGTTGAGCAGTTCTTC | CASRDPGRVEQFF
15 | - | TRBJ2-7 | few | TRBV3-1 | TGTGCCAGCAGCACCCCCAGGGGTAGCTCCTACGAGCAGTACTTC | CASSTPRGSSYEQYF
16 | TRBD1 | TRBJ1-3 | - | TRBV6-1 | TGTGCCAGCAGTGCGGACAGGGGGCGCGCTGGAAACACCATATATTTT | CASSADRGRAGNTIYF
14 | - | TRBJ2-5 | few | TRBV7-2 | TGTGCCAGCAGCTCCATACAGGGCTTCGAGACCCAGTACTTC | CASSSIQGFETQYF
16 | - | TRBJ2-7 | few | TRBV5-1 | TGCGCCAGCAGCTTGACTACAGGGTGGACCCGCTACGAGCAGTACTTC | CASSLTTGWTRYEQYF
11 | - | TRBJ2-1 | few | TRBV6-2/TRBV6-3 | TGTGCCAGCCCCGGACACAATGAGCAGTTCTTC | CASPGHNEQFF
13 | TRBD1 | TRBJ1-2 | - | TRBV6-5 | TGTGCCAGCAGTTGGACAGGGCTAACAGGCTACACCTTC | CASSWTGLTGYTF
13 | - | TRBJ2-7 | - | TRBV6-6 | TGTGCCAGCAGTTACGGGGGAATCAACGAGCAGTACTTC | CASSYGGINEQYF
18 | TRBD1 | TRBJ1-4 | few | TRBV28 | TGTGCCAGCAGACACAGGGGGCCCTCCGATGCAACTAATGAAAAACTGTTTTTT | CASRHRGPSDATNEKLFF
14 | - | TRBJ1-4 | - | TRBV2 | TGTGCCAGCAGCCAGCCTAGTTCCATTGAAAAACTGTTTTTT | CASSQPSSIEKLFF
16 | - | TRBJ1-4 | few | TRBV7-6 | TGTGCCAGCAGCTTAAACCCCGGGACTGCTAATGAAAAACTGTTTTTT | CASSLNPGTANEKLFF
14 | - | TRBJ2-3 | few | TRBV24-1 | TGTGCCACCAGTGACCCCTCAGTTGGCCCTACTCAGTATTTT | CATSDPSVGPTQYF
12 | TRBD2 | TRBJ2-7 | few | TRBV9 | TGTGCCAGCAGCGACGGGGGGGACGAGCAGTACTTC | CASSDGGDEQYF
16 | TRBD1 | TRBJ2-6 | - | TRBV3-1 | TGTGCCAGCAGGACAGGGGATGTGACCGGGGCCAACGTCCTGACTTTC | CASRTGDVTGANVLTF
12 | - | TRBJ2-7 | - | TRBV29-1 | TGCAGCGTTGAGCTCGGGACCTACGAGCAGTACTTC | CSVELGTYEQYF
13 | - | TRBJ2-1 | - | TRBV6-1 | TGTGCCAGCAGCCGAGGCCCGGAGGATGAGCAGTTCTTC | CASSRGPEDEQFF
15 | - | TRBJ2-5 | - | TRBV20-1 | TGCAGTGCTAGAGATATAGGGGGAGTAAAAGAGACCCAGTACTTC | CSARDIGGVKETQYF
15 | - | TRBJ2-5 | - | TRBV29-1 | TGCAGCGTTGATGAACCAGGGCTCGCCCAAGAGACCCAGTACTTC | CSVDEPGLAQETQYF
13 | - | TRBJ1-3 | - | TRBV20-1 | TGCACTGCCCGAAGGGGCCCGGGAAACACCATATATTTT | CTARRGPGNTIYF
14 | - | TRBJ2-6 | many | TRBV5-1 | TGCGCCAGCAGCCCCGACTCTGGGGCCAACGTCCTGACTTTC | CASSPDSGANVLTF
13 | - | TRBJ2-1 | few | TRBV7-9 | TGTGCCAGCAGCTTGGCGGGTCACAATGAGCAGTTCTTC | CASSLAGHNEQFF
13 | - | TRBJ2-7 | few | TRBV12-3/TRBV12-4 | TGTGCCAGCAGTCCACTGACTGCTAACGAGCAGTACTTC | CASSPLTANEQYF
16 | TRBD1 | TRBJ2-4 | - | TRBV5-1 | TGCGCCAGCAGCTCGGACAGGATCGGGACCAAAAACATTCAGTACTTC | CASSSDRIGTKNIQYF
15 | - | TRBJ1-4 | few | TRBV2 | TGTGCCAGCAGTGGGGACCCCTACGAGGGTGAAAAACTGTTTTTT | CASSGDPYEGEKLFF
14 | - | TRBJ2-1 | - | TRBV29-1 | TGCAGCGTTGAAGATCTGGGAATCTACAATGAGCAGTTCTTC | CSVEDLGIYNEQFF
12 | - | TRBJ2-4 | few | TRBV27 | TGTGCCGGCAGCCCAGGGGCGAACATTCAGTACTTC | CAGSPGANIQYF
15 | TRBD2 | TRBJ2-7 | few | TRBV3-1 | TGTGCCAGCAGCGTAACTAGCGGGGGAATCTACGAGCAGTACTTC | CASSVTSGGIYEQYF